The 18 T cell receptor beta chains reported below all come from one sample, sequenced in a study of CD8 T cells in Susac syndrome. The RNA input was roughly 0.45 to 1 ug, and it was reverse transcribed with random hexamers. One entry per CDR3 protein results from TCRdb running MiXCR on the immunoSEQ multiplex PCR reads. The sample includes over 70,000 distinct CDR3 sequences, 95% to 97% of them seen just once. Source material: CD8+ T cells from PBMCs. These receptors came from a human donor with Susac syndrome.

The rearrangement joins TRBV20-1 to TRBJ2-1; 9 bases are a match to TRBD2. Trimming cost V 6 bases and J 8 bases; bases outside gene matches: 11. CDR3 length: 14 residues. From germline, CDR1 is DFQATT and CDR2 SNEGSKA (reference sequence). The CDR3 spells CSAPRGGVIDEQFF. The CDR3 nucleotides are TGCAGTGCCCCGCGCGGGGGGGTCATCGATGAGCAGTTCTTC.

The chain carries TRBV5-1 and TRBJ2-3; 7 bases map to TRBD1. From germline, CDR1 is SGHRS and CDR2 YFSETQ. The CDR3 loop spans 14 amino acids. V lost 4 bases, J lost 5 bases, and 7 bases stayed unmatched. CDR3 nucleotides: TGCGCCAGCAGCCCGCTGGGGACAGAAGATACGCAGTATTTT. Translated, it gives CASSPLGTEDTQYF.

The genes are TRBV7-2 and TRBJ2-1; 7 nucleotides align to TRBD2. Germline V gives CDR1 SGHTA, CDR2 FQGNSA. V was pared by 4 bases and J by 4 bases, with 7 bases of the junction left unmatched. The CDR3 runs 15 residues. Written as DNA, the CDR3 is TGTGCCAGCAGCTACGGGAGCGGGGCTTACAATGAGCAGTTCTTC. Protein: CASSYGSGAYNEQFF.

This chain connects TRBV30 to TRBJ2-5; D call uncertain. The CDR3 is 12 residues long. Trimming removed 2 bases at V and 9 bases at J, with 13 bases between. Germline V gene sequence: CDR1 GTSNPN, CDR2 SVGIG (reference sequence). In DNA form, the CDR3 reads TGTGCCTGGAGTAATCCCGGTTGGCCCCAGTACTTC. It encodes CAWSNPGWPQYF.

The chain has TRBV3-1 and TRBJ2-1, with TRBD1 as a possible D gene (6 bases). The CDR3 length is 12 residues. Deletions cut 6 bases from V and 9 bases from J, with 12 bases between. The germline V gene has CDR1 LGHDT and CDR2 YNNKEL (reference sequence). The CDR3 reads CASRNRVGEQFF. DNA for the CDR3: TGTGCCAGCAGAAACAGGGTGGGTGAGCAGTTCTTC.

The chain employs TRBV25-1 and TRBJ1-4; no definite D call. The germline V and J ends were trimmed by 2 bases and 6 bases, with 4 bases remaining between them. Germline-derived CDR1 and CDR2 are MGHDK and SYGVNS. CDR3 length equals 12 residues. The CDR3: CASSEVYEKLFF. The DNA for the CDR3 is TGTGCCAGCAGTGAAGTGTATGAAAAACTGTTTTTT.

This chain joins TRBV29-1 and TRBJ1-2; D call uncertain. Deletions cut 7 bases from V and 5 bases from J, with 17 bases between. The CDR3 spans 13 residues. In germline, CDR1 is SQVTM, CDR2 ANQGSEA. The CDR3 DNA reads as TGCAGCGCCGTACACCAATTGGGGTATGGCTACACCTTC. Its translation is CSAVHQLGYGYTF.

The genes are TRBV5-6 and TRBJ2-2; 8 nucleotides match TRBD1. The CDR3 is made up of 15 amino acids. The junction had 5 bases not matched to a gene; V was cut back by 6 bases and J by 1 base. Looked up from germline, CDR1 is SGHDT and CDR2 is YYEEEE. CDR3 bases: TGTGCCAGCACTGGGACAGGCGAGAACACCGGGGAGCTGTTTTTT. Its protein is CASTGTGENTGELFF.

The J gene is TRBJ2-3, the V gene TRBV4-1; no reliable D call. The CDR3 loop spans 17 amino acids. The germline V gene has CDR1 MGHRA and CDR2 YSYEKL. V gave up 0 bases and J gave up 0 bases, with 13 bases separating them. CDR3 region: CASSQDQFSPSTDTQYF. As DNA, the CDR3 is TGCGCCAGCAGCCAAGACCAATTCTCTCCGAGCACAGATACGCAGTATTTT.

This chain connects TRBV4-3 to TRBJ1-2; D is uncertain. Germline assignment: CDR1 LGHNA and CDR2 YSLEER. V shed 0 bases and J shed 0 bases, with 8 bases lying between them. This CDR3 spans 15 amino acids. Here the CDR3 DNA reads TGCGCCAGCAGCCAAGACACTACTGCTAACTATGGCTACACCTTC. This translates into CASSQDTTANYGYTF.

V usage is TRBV6-1 and J usage is TRBJ2-7; maybe TRBD2 (5 bases). In germline, CDR1 is MNHNS, CDR2 SASEGT. V dropped 1 base and J dropped 2 bases, with 9 bases sitting between them. The CDR3 contains 14 residues. CDR3: CASSEGVGAYEQYF. The CDR3 nucleotides are TGTGCCAGCAGTGAAGGGGTCGGGGCCTACGAGCAGTACTTC.

This rearrangement joins TRBV13 to TRBJ2-3; no firm D call. CDR1 is PRHDT and CDR2 is FYEKMQ in the germline V gene (reference sequence). This CDR3 is built from 16 residues. Trimming took 0 bases from V and 1 from J, leaving 11 bases between them. The CDR3 DNA reads as TGTGCCAGCAGCTTAGGGACCCATGAGGGCACAGATACGCAGTATTTT. The encoded protein is CASSLGTHEGTDTQYF.

The gene calls are TRBV30 and TRBJ1-1; the D gene is possibly TRBD1 (5 bases). V was shortened by 2 bases and J by 6 bases, with 10 bases between the two germline ends. Germline loops: CDR1 GTSNPN, CDR2 SVGIG (reference sequence). This CDR3 has 12 amino acids. The CDR3 sequence: CAWSPTGAEAFF. CDR3 nucleotide sequence: TGTGCCTGGAGTCCGACGGGGGCTGAAGCTTTCTTT.

The CDR3 protein is CSARDPFASTGATDTQYF. CDR3 nucleotide sequence: TGCAGTGCTAGAGATCCTTTCGCCTCAACCGGGGCGACAGATACGCAGTATTTT. V gene TRBV20-1 combines with J gene TRBJ2-3; D possibly uses TRBD1 or TRBD2 (5 bases each). Germline assignment: CDR1 DFQATT and CDR2 SNEGSKA (reference sequence). Between the trimmed V and J ends, which lost 0 bases and 3 bases, there was a span of 22 bases. This CDR3 comprises 18 residues.

This chain connects TRBV7-2 to TRBJ2-5, with 10 positions matching TRBD2. The CDR3 consists of 14 residues. Germline V gene data show CDR1 as SGHTA and CDR2 as FQGNSA. V lost 6 bases, J lost 3 bases, and 4 bases stayed unmatched. The DNA for the CDR3 is TGTGCCAGCAGATTTAGCGGGGGGAAAGAGACCCAGTACTTC. It codes for CASRFSGGKETQYF.

This chain uses TRBV7-9 with TRBJ2-3; no firm D call. The CDR3 length is 15 residues. Per the germline V gene, CDR1 is SEHNR and CDR2 is FQNEAQ (reference sequence). V shed 4 bases and J shed 3 bases, with 14 bases lying between them. The CDR3 reads CASSSVGQPTDTQYF. In DNA, the CDR3 is TGTGCCAGCAGCTCAGTAGGTCAGCCTACAGATACGCAGTATTTT.

The V and J genes are TRBV13 and TRBJ2-1; D is undetermined. Per the germline V gene, CDR1 is PRHDT and CDR2 is FYEKMQ (reference sequence). The CDR3 runs to 14 residues. The V end was cut by 5 bases, the J end by 8 bases, with 16 bases between. Here the CDR3 reads CASSPGMGRYEQFF. The CDR3 DNA reads as TGTGCCAGCAGCCCCGGAATGGGCAGGTATGAGCAGTTCTTC.

This chain uses TRBV11-2 with TRBJ2-7, with TRBD2 matching over 8 bases. The V gene's germline CDR1 is SGHAT and CDR2 FQNNGV. The CDR3 runs to 13 residues. With 1 base clipped from V and 6 bases from J, the junction kept 2 bases outside the gene matches. CDR3 bases: TGTGCCAGCAGCTTAGTTGCGGGGGGCGAGCAGTACTTC. Amino acids: CASSLVAGGEQYF.